The clone carrying this TCR beta chain was seen more than once but under ten times. Here immunoSEQ multiplex PCR was the method, and the copy in TCRdb shows in-frame clones only, minus some. This repertoire shows approximately 22,000 clones, around four fifths found once; its top ten account for roughly 20%. The data are from a study of blood T cell repertoires in COVID-19. Background on the study: The origin of the acute and convalescent COVID-19 samples was the United States, Italy and Spain. T cells, B-cell-depleted T cells, or PBMCs supplied cDNA or gDNA.

CDR1 GTSNPN and CDR2 SVGIG come from the germline V gene (reference sequence). This CDR3 has 15 residues. Trimming pared 1 base from V and 4 bases from J, leaving 16 bases between. The sequence derives from a man aged 80 or over with active or convalescent COVID-19. Sequenced input: peripheral blood. The chain recombines TRBV30 with TRBJ1-2; possibly TRBD1 for D (6 bases). The CDR3 DNA reads TGTGCCTGGAGTGGAATACTCCCAGGGGCCTATGGCTACACCTTC. Translated: CAWSGILPGAYGYTF.